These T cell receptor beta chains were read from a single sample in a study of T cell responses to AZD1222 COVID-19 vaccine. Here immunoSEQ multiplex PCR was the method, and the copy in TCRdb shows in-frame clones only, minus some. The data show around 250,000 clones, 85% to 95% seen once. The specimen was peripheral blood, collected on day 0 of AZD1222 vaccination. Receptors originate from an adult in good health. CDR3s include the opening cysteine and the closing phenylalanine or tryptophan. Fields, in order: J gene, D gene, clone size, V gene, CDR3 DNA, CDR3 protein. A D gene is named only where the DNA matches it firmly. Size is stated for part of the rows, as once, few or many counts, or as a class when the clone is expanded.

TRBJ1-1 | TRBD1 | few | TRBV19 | TGTGCCAGTACCTCTCCCAAGAGGGGGCGAACTGAAGCTTTCTTT | CASTSPKRGRTEAFF
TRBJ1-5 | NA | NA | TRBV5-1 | TGCGCCAGCAGCTTGAGTTCTGATCAGCCCCAGCATTTT | CASSLSSDQPQHF
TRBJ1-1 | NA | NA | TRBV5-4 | TGTGCCAGCAGCCGACAGGAGGGGACTGAAGCTTTCTTT | CASSRQEGTEAFF
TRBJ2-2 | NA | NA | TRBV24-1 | TGTGCCACCAGTGAGGGGTCAGGGGACACCGGGGAGCTGTTTTTT | CATSEGSGDTGELFF
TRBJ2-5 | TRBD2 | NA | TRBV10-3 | TGTGCCATCAGCCCTGCGGGGGGGGAGACCCAGTACTTC | CAISPAGGETQYF
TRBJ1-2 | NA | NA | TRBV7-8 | TGTGCCAGCAGCTTAGGACCTGGAGGCTACACCTTC | CASSLGPGGYTF
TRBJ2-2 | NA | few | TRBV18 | TGTGCCAGCTCAAAATACACGGCAAAGGGACTTCCGAACACCGGGGAGCTGTTTTTT | CASSKYTAKGLPNTGELFF
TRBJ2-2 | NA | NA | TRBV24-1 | TGTGCCACCAGTGGGGGGGCGGATTCGAACACCGGGGAGCTGTTTTTT | CATSGGADSNTGELFF
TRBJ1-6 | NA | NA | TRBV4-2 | TGTGCCAGCAGCCAAGGTGGGCTAAGCTCCTATAATTCACCCCTCCACTTT | CASSQGGLSSYNSPLHF
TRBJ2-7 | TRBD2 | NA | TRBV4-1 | TGCGCCAGCAGCCGAGGGACTATCAGCTCCTACGAGCAGTACTTC | CASSRGTISSYEQYF
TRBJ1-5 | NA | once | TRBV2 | TGTGCCAGCCAAAGTGGGTTGGGGAAACAGCCCCAGCATTTT | CASQSGLGKQPQHF
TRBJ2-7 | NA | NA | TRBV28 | TGTGCCAGCAGAAACAGTCCCTACGAGCAGTACTTC | CASRNSPYEQYF
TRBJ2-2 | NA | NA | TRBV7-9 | TGTGCCAGCAGCTACGCCACGGCGGCAGGGATCACCGGGGAGCTGTTTTTT | CASSYATAAGITGELFF
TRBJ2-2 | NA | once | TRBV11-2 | TGTGCCAGCAGCTTAAGGGCAGCCACCGGGGAGCTGTTTTTT | CASSLRAATGELFF
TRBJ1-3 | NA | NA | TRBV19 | TGTGCCAGTAGTACCAGGGGAGATGGAAACACCATATATTTT | CASSTRGDGNTIYF
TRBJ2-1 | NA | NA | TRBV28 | TGTGCCAGCAGTTTCCCCCCCTGGGGCAGGGGATATGAGACGGGGCAGTTCTTC | CASSFPPWGRGYETGQFF
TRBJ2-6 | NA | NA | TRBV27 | TGTGCCAGCGAACGGTCTGGGGCCAACGTCCTGACTTTC | CASERSGANVLTF
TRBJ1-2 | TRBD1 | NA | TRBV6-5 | TGTGCCAGCAGTCGACAGGGGGACTATGGCTACACCTTC | CASSRQGDYGYTF
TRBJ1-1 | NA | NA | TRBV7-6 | TGTGCCAGCACCGGCGGGGTAGGTGAAGCTTTCTTT | CASTGGVGEAFF
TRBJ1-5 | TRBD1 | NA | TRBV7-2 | TGTGCCAGCAGTTTAGGACAGGGGAATCAGCCCCAGCATTTT | CASSLGQGNQPQHF
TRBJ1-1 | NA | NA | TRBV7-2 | TGTGCCAGCAGCCCCATCACTGAAGCTTTCTTT | CASSPITEAFF
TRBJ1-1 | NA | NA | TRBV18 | TGTGCCAGCTCACCACCAGGAGACACTGAAGCTTTCTTT | CASSPPGDTEAFF
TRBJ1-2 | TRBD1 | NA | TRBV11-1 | TGTGCCAGCAGCTTTTACAGGGGTTCATATGATGGCTACACCTTC | CASSFYRGSYDGYTF
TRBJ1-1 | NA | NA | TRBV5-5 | TGTGCCAGCAGTCCGGGTCCGCAAGGGACTGAAGCTTTCTTT | CASSPGPQGTEAFF
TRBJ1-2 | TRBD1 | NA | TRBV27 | TGTGCCACCAAAAAAACCGACAGGGTGGGAATCAGAGGGAGATATGGCTACACCTTC | CATKKTDRVGIRGRYGYTF
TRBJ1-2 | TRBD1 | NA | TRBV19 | TGTGCCAGTAGTACCTACCCGACAGGGGCCAACTATGGCTACACCTTC | CASSTYPTGANYGYTF